A selection of T cell receptor beta chains follows, all from one sample in a study of cytomegalovirus exposure and HLA in healthy donors. Clones were sequenced by immunoSEQ multiplex PCR, and TCRdb holds only the in-frame ones, with some missing. The top ten hold about 6% of the sample, which has fewer than 250,000 clones, 82% seen once. The specimen sequenced was PBMCs. The receptors here all came from a man in his forties in good health and CMV-seropositive. The CDR3 runs from the conserved cysteine through the conserved F or W. The order of the fields is V gene, J gene, clone size, D gene, CDR3 DNA, CDR3 protein. D genes are given only for firm matches. Clone size is stated in some rows and not others, as once, few, many or a class when expanded.

TRBV28	TRBJ2-2	NA	TRBD2	TGTGCCAGCAGCCCGGGGACTAGCGGGAACACCGGGGAGCTGTTTTTT	CASSPGTSGNTGELFF
TRBV28	TRBJ1-2	NA	TRBD1	TGTGCCAGCAGTTCCTTGGGACAGGGCTCTACCTATGGCTACACCTTC	CASSSLGQGSTYGYTF
TRBV18	TRBJ1-2	NA	NA	TGTGCCAGCTCGCCCTCCGACAGTGGTTTATCCTATGGCTACACCTTC	CASSPSDSGLSYGYTF
TRBV4-2	TRBJ2-1	NA	TRBD2	TGTGCCAGCAGCTACCTAGCGGGGGAGCAGTTCTTC	CASSYLAGEQFF
TRBV4-1	TRBJ2-1	NA	TRBD2	TGCGCCAGCAGCCAGGCCAGGGAGGGGAATGAGCAGTTCTTC	CASSQAREGNEQFF
TRBV13	TRBJ2-3	NA	TRBD2	TGTGCCAGCAGCTCGCGGGAGGAAACGGATACGCAGTATTTT	CASSSREETDTQYF
TRBV10-2	TRBJ1-2	NA	TRBD1	TGCGCCAGCAGTTCTCCGGGACAGGGTGTCTATGGCTACACCTTC	CASSSPGQGVYGYTF
TRBV19	TRBJ2-5	NA	TRBD1	TGTGCCAGTAGTAAGGGGACAGGGACTGGAGAGACCCAGTACTTC	CASSKGTGTGETQYF
TRBV5-6	TRBJ1-2	NA	NA	TGTGCCAGCAGCTGGCAGGGCCGAGGCTACACCTTC	CASSWQGRGYTF
TRBV14	TRBJ2-4	NA	TRBD2	TGTGCCAGCAGCCACGGTTTTGGCGGGAGAGGGGAGGTGTCGGGAAACATTCAGTACTTC	CASSHGFGGRGEVSGNIQYF
TRBV7-3	TRBJ2-5	once	TRBD1	TGTGCCAGCGCAAAAACAGGGGGACGGGAGACCCAGTACTTC	CASAKTGGRETQYF
TRBV7-2	TRBJ1-2	NA	NA	TGTGCCAGCAGCTTAGCTGCACTTAACTATGGCTACACCTTC	CASSLAALNYGYTF
TRBV7-9	TRBJ1-2	NA	TRBD1	TGTGCCAGCAGCAGAGGGACAGAGGGCTATGGCTACACCTTC	CASSRGTEGYGYTF
TRBV19	TRBJ2-1	NA	TRBD1	TGTGCCAGTAGTGGGGAACAGGGGGTCACCTACAATGAGCAGTTCTTC	CASSGEQGVTYNEQFF
TRBV5-1	TRBJ1-4	NA	NA	TGCGCCTCCCAGGGGCTGGGTAATGAAAAACTGTTTTTT	CASQGLGNEKLFF
TRBV27	TRBJ1-1	NA	NA	TGTGCCAGTCAGGGACACATGAACACTGAAGCTTTCTTT	CASQGHMNTEAFF
TRBV30	TRBJ1-2	NA	NA	TGTGCCTCCCCCGGCAGGCGCGGGGGCTACACCTTC	CASPGRRGGYTF
TRBV6-1	TRBJ1-1	NA	NA	TGTGCCAGCAGTGAACAGTCTTGGAACACTGAAGCTTTCTTT	CASSEQSWNTEAFF
TRBV6-5	TRBJ2-3	NA	TRBD2	TGTGCCAGCAGTTACTCTGCGGGAGGGCCGGAAGATACGCAGTATTTT	CASSYSAGGPEDTQYF
TRBV6-5	TRBJ1-2	NA	NA	TGTGCCAGCCTCGACGGAGGGTTCCACTATGGCTACACCTTC	CASLDGGFHYGYTF
TRBV29-1	TRBJ2-1	NA	TRBD2	TGCAGCGTTGTTTCGGCTAGCGGGAGTTGGGGCGAGCAGTTCTTC	CSVVSASGSWGEQFF
TRBV5-1	TRBJ2-1	few	TRBD2	TGCGCCAGCAGCCCTGGGACTATCTCCCAAGTGCAGTTCTTC	CASSPGTISQVQFF
TRBV29-1	TRBJ2-2	NA	TRBD1	TGCAGCGCGTGGGACAGACAGAACACCGGGGAGCTGTTTTTT	CSAWDRQNTGELFF
TRBV6-5	TRBJ2-3	NA	TRBD1	TGTGCCAGTGGGAACCGGGACAGGGGGCGAGATACGCAGTATTTT	CASGNRDRGRDTQYF
TRBV29-1	TRBJ1-3	few	NA	TGCAGCGTTTCTACCGGGACACCTAACTCTGGAAACACCATATATTTT	CSVSTGTPNSGNTIYF
TRBV4-1	TRBJ2-2	NA	TRBD2	TGCGCCAGCAGCCAAGATACTAGCGGTCGAGAGCTGTTTTTT	CASSQDTSGRELFF
TRBV4-3	TRBJ1-4	NA	NA	TGCGCCAGCAGCCTCACCGGTGGAACTAATGAAAAACTGTTTTTT	CASSLTGGTNEKLFF
TRBV5-1	TRBJ1-1	NA	NA	TGCGCCAGCAGCTTGGAGATTACTATGAACACTGAAGCTTTCTTT	CASSLEITMNTEAFF
TRBV30	TRBJ1-4	NA	NA	TGTGCCTGGAGCCTAGTGGGCACGGCGGGTGAAAAACTGTTTTTT	CAWSLVGTAGEKLFF
TRBV4-1	TRBJ1-1	NA	NA	TGCGCCAGCAGCCAAGTTGACTCACCCGGAGTCGCTTTCTTT	CASSQVDSPGVAFF
TRBV7-6	TRBJ1-1	NA	NA	TGTGCCAGCAGCTCCGTCCCTCAGGACACTGAAGCTTTCTTT	CASSSVPQDTEAFF